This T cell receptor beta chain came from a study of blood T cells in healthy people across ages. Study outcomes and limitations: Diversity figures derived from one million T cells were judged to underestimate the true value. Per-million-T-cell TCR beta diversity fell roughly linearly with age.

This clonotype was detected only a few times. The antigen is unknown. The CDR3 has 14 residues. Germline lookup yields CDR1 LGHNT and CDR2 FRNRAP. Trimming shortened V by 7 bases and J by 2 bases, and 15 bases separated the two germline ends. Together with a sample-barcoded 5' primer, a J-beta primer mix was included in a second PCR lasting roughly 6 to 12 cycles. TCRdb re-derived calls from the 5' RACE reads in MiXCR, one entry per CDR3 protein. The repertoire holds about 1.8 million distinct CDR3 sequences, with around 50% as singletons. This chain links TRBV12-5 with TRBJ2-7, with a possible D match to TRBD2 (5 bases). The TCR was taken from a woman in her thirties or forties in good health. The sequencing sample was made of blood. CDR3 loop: CASALSGTPYEQYF. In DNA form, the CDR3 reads TGTGCTAGTGCCCTAAGCGGAACGCCCTACGAGCAGTACTTC.